The TCR beta chain described here comes from a study of blood T cell repertoires in COVID-19. Across the study: T cells, B-cell-depleted T cells, or PBMCs provided the cDNA or gDNA that served as material.

V dropped 0 bases and J dropped 6; count of bases not matched to a gene: 7. Germline V lookup: CDR1 SGHKS, CDR2 YYEKEE (reference sequence). The CDR3 runs to 15 residues. As processed by the authors: Amplified reference gene primers provided the basis for estimating nucleated cell counts. Assay: immunoSEQ multiplex PCR; the TCRdb copy retains only in-frame clones and omits some. V and J calls and clone size are as listed in that table; D and trimming were resolved from the DNA. The sample consists of approximately 180,000 clones, approximately 87% of them appearing once. In Seattle, patients joined the study during active infection and were tracked longitudinally.

This chain links TRBV5-5 with TRBJ2-3, with 7 bases aligning to TRBD2. This clonotype originated in a woman in her 70s with COVID-19, enrolled during active disease. Material for sequencing was peripheral blood. The CDR3 DNA is TGTGCCAGCAGCTTGGTTTCCAGCGGGACGGATACGCAGTATTTT. Translating it yields CASSLVSSGTDTQYF.